A selection of T cell receptor beta chains follows, all from one sample in a study of OX40 agonist ivuxolimab in advanced cancers. Produced via immunoSEQ multiplex PCR; TCRdb's table is partial and in-frame only. The table shows about 19,000 clones, with roughly 80% occurring only once. Here the sequenced sample was CD4+ or CD8+ T cells sorted from blood, taken in a trial of the OX40 agonist ivuxolimab. The source is an adult with an advanced solid tumor such as melanoma, head and neck, liver or kidney cancer. Each CDR3 is given with its conserved first and last residue. D genes are given only for firm matches. Clone size appears in some rows only: once, few, many, or a class for an expanded clone.

size: .
V: TRBV4-1
D: TRBD2
J: TRBJ2-1
CDR3: CASSQDPSLAGRYNEQFF
DNA: TGCGCCAGCAGCCAAGATCCCTCTCTAGCGGGGCGCTACAATGAGCAGTTCTTC

size: .
V: TRBV2
D: .
J: TRBJ1-5
CDR3: CASSWDQGDPQHF
DNA: TGTGCCAGCAGCTGGGACCAGGGTGATCCCCAGCATTTT

size: .
V: TRBV19
D: .
J: TRBJ1-5
CDR3: CASSIQRGSHQPQHF
DNA: TGTGCCAGTAGTATCCAAAGGGGCTCCCACCAGCCCCAGCATTTT

size: .
V: TRBV6-5
D: .
J: TRBJ2-2
CDR3: CASRGQNRPTGELFF
DNA: TGTGCCAGCAGAGGACAGAATCGGCCCACCGGGGAGCTGTTTTTT

size: .
V: TRBV7-2
D: .
J: TRBJ2-2
CDR3: CASSYAGFGELFF
DNA: TGTGCCAGCAGCTACGCAGGGTTCGGGGAGCTGTTTTTT

size: .
V: TRBV28
D: .
J: TRBJ2-7
CDR3: CASREGPDYEQYF
DNA: TGTGCCAGCAGAGAGGGACCGGACTACGAGCAGTACTTC

size: few
V: TRBV14
D: TRBD2
J: TRBJ2-5
CDR3: CASSSSGGKETQYF
DNA: TGTGCCAGCAGCTCGAGCGGGGGGAAAGAGACCCAGTACTTC

size: .
V: TRBV11-2
D: TRBD1
J: TRBJ2-3
CDR3: CASSSGTGGRYTQYF
DNA: TGTGCCAGCAGCTCGGGGACAGGGGGAAGATATACGCAGTATTTT

size: .
V: TRBV25-1
D: .
J: TRBJ2-5
CDR3: CASTRGPATNQETQYF
DNA: TGTGCCAGCACCCGAGGCCCCGCCACGAACCAAGAGACCCAGTACTTC

size: .
V: TRBV20-1
D: .
J: TRBJ2-5
CDR3: CSAAGETQYF
DNA: TGCAGTGCTGCTGGAGAGACCCAGTACTTC

size: .
V: TRBV4-1
D: TRBD1
J: TRBJ1-5
CDR3: CASSQGLRDRGGNQPQHF
DNA: TGCGCCAGCAGCCAAGGCCTAAGGGACAGGGGAGGCAATCAGCCCCAGCATTTT